The 25 T cell receptor beta chains given below trace back to one sample, sequenced in a study of blood T cell repertoires in COVID-19 (dated by TCRdb to about 2020). The library was obtained by the immunoSEQ multiplex PCR assay. TCRdb took this table from immuneACCESS and kept in-frame rearrangements with V and J called. Such tables lack part of the clones; where checked against another copy, unresolved V genes explain under half of the gap, and the rest is unexplained. In all, the sample holds about 200,000 clones, and approximately 80% of those were seen once. The ten largest account for approximately 0.99% of the sample. Sequencing was performed on peripheral blood. These receptors were taken from a man aged 60 to 75 with COVID-19, enrolled during active disease.

The chain carries TRBV19 and TRBJ1-2; D perhaps matches TRBD1 (6 bases). Germline loops: CDR1 LNHDA, CDR2 SQIVND (reference sequence). Trimming took off 5 bases at V and 13 bases at J, with 20 bases between the two ends. This CDR3 spans 13 amino acids. This CDR3 is CASSPRARDTLTF. The CDR3, as DNA: TGTGCCAGTAGTCCCAGGGCCAGGGACACTCTCACCTTC.

This clone turned up a few times. V gene TRBV27 combines with J gene TRBJ1-6; weak D call: TRBD1 (5 bases). Germline values: CDR1 MNHEY, CDR2 SMNVEV (reference sequence). The CDR3 length is 16 residues. Trimming cost V 5 bases and J 4 bases, with 15 bases left between them. The CDR3 DNA sequence: TGTGCCAGCAGTCCGGAGGGACCGACATATAATTCACCCCTCCACTTT. Translating it yields CASSPEGPTYNSPLHF.

The chain is built from TRBV18 and TRBJ1-1; D gene uncertain. The length of the CDR3 is 15 residues. The V end lost 0 bases, the J end lost 4 bases, and 12 bases lay between the germline ends. Germline assignment: CDR1 KGHSH and CDR2 LQKENI. The CDR3 loop is CASSPPATAGTEAFF. As DNA, the CDR3 is TGTGCCAGCTCACCACCCGCCACCGCGGGCACTGAAGCTTTCTTT.

V gene TRBV10-2 combines with J gene TRBJ1-1, with 8 bases lining up with TRBD1. The CDR3 consists of 14 residues. V shed 6 bases, J shed 5 bases, and the junction held 8 bases outside the gene matches. Per germline, CDR1 WSHSY and CDR2 SAAADI. The CDR3 bases are TGCGCCAGCAGGGACACAGGGGGGGGGACTGAAGCTTTCTTT. Translation gives CASRDTGGGTEAFF.

The J gene is TRBJ1-1, the V gene TRBV3-1 (or the pseudogene TRBV3-2); D is ambiguous. Trimming pared 4 bases from V and 1 base from J, leaving 10 bases between. The CDR3 contains 14 residues. Germline lookup yields CDR1 LGHDT and CDR2 YNNKEL (reference sequence). In DNA form, the CDR3 reads TGTGCCAGCAGCCTCTACGACACGAACACTGAAGCTTTCTTT. This translates into CASSLYDTNTEAFF.

About this clone: At one end the junction does not follow the germline gene, possibly because of a read error. The chain combines TRBV19 with TRBJ2-6; 7 bases line up with TRBD1. Germline lookup yields CDR1 LNHDA and CDR2 SQIVND (reference sequence). This CDR3 is built from 15 residues. CDR3 region: CAGRQGNSGANVLTF. CDR3 nucleotide sequence: TGTGCCGGTAGACAGGGAAACTCTGGGGCCAACGTCCTGACTTTC.

The chain couples TRBV3-1 (or the pseudogene TRBV3-2) to TRBJ1-2; TRBD1 agrees at 8 bases. Germline V gene data show CDR1 as LGHDT and CDR2 as YNNKEL (reference sequence). With 1 base clipped from V and 4 bases from J, the junction kept 2 bases outside the gene matches. The CDR3 sequence is 14 residues long. The CDR3 nucleotides read TGTGCCAGCAGCCAAGGGCAGGGGGCCTATGGCTACACCTTC. The encoded protein is CASSQGQGAYGYTF.

The J gene is TRBJ1-4, the V gene TRBV4-1; 8 bases are a match to TRBD1. Unmatched junction bases numbered 8, after V lost 3 bases and J lost 8 bases. The CDR3 contains 15 residues. Germline CDR1 is MGHRA and CDR2 is YSYEKL. CDR3 DNA: TGCGCCAGCAGCCAGGACAGGGAGTCGAACGAAAAACTGTTTTTT. This codes for CASSQDRESNEKLFF.

The chain combines TRBV5-1 with TRBJ2-7; no clear D gene. In germline, CDR1 is SGHRS, CDR2 YFSETQ. This CDR3 is 14 amino acids long. The V and J ends lost 5 bases and 2 bases respectively, with 14 bases between them. The CDR3 nucleotides are TGCGCCAGCAGAAGCGCCCAATCCACCTACGAGCAGTACTTC. This encodes CASRSAQSTYEQYF. The full variable domain, in which reference TRBV5-1 and TRBJ2-7 provide the parts outside the CDR3, is KAGVTQTPRYLIKTRGQQVTLSCSPISGHRSVSWYQQTPGQGLQFLFEYFSETQRNKGNFPGRFSGRQFSNSRSEMNVSTLELGDSALYLCASRSAQSTYEQYFGPGTRLTVT.

The chain is built from TRBV30 and TRBJ1-2; D gene unclear. The CDR3 spans 13 residues. Between the trimmed V and J ends, which lost 3 bases and 2 bases, there was a span of 10 bases. Germline CDR1 GTSNPN, CDR2 SVGIG (reference sequence). CDR3 DNA sequence: TGTGCCTGGAGGTTCGAGGGAAACTATGGCTACACCTTC. This encodes CAWRFEGNYGYTF.

The CDR3 bases are TGTGCCAGCAGACCCAGGGGGGCGGTGAGTGCTTTCTTT. Protein product: CASRPRGAVSAFF. V is TRBV7-8 and J is TRBJ1-1; 7 bases agree with TRBD1. The CDR3 is made up of 13 amino acids. Germline V gene lookup returns CDR1 SGHVS and CDR2 FQNEAQ. Unmatched junction bases numbered 12, after V lost 6 bases and J lost 11 bases.

This clone was counted once. The V call is TRBV4-3, the J call TRBJ2-3; D is perhaps TRBD1 (5 bases). Germline CDR1 reads LGHNA; CDR2 reads YSLEER. The CDR3 has 14 residues. The V and J ends lost 3 bases and 1 base respectively, with 8 bases between them. CDR3 protein: CASSQIGGTDTQYF. DNA of the CDR3: TGCGCCAGCAGCCAGATAGGGGGCACAGATACGCAGTATTTT.

This chain links TRBV4-3 with TRBJ1-6, with D unclear. The germline V gene encodes CDR1 LGHNA and CDR2 YSLEER. The germline V and J ends were trimmed by 1 base and 4 bases, with 5 bases remaining between them. CDR3 length equals 14 residues. In DNA, the CDR3 is TGCGCCAGCAGCCAAGCCAGGTATAATTCACCCCTCCACTTT. Translating it yields CASSQARYNSPLHF.

This clone was detected a few times. The genes are TRBV4-3 and TRBJ2-7; D is ambiguous. CDR3 length equals 15 residues. V was shortened by 0 bases and J by 3 bases, with 12 bases between the two germline ends. Germline V gives CDR1 LGHNA, CDR2 YSLEER. The CDR3 spells CASSQEPASGYEQYF. Written as DNA, the CDR3 is TGCGCCAGCAGCCAAGAGCCCGCGAGTGGCTACGAGCAGTACTTC.

The rearrangement links TRBV5-5 to TRBJ1-2; 9 bases align to TRBD1. The CDR3 length is 15 residues. Losses at the gene ends were 4 bases for V and 8 bases for J; bases not matched to a gene: 12. Germline assignment: CDR1 SGHKS and CDR2 YYEKEE (reference sequence). The CDR3 spells CASSPNRPGQGGYTF. The DNA for the CDR3 is TGTGCCAGCAGCCCCAATCGTCCGGGACAGGGAGGCTACACCTTC.

This chain joins TRBV11-3 and TRBJ2-1, with 7 positions matching TRBD2. The CDR3 has 14 amino acids. Germline V gene data show CDR1 as SGHNT and CDR2 as YENEEA. The junction had 3 bases not matched to a gene; V was cut back by 2 bases and J by 5 bases. In nucleotides, the CDR3 is TGTGCCAGCAGCTTACGGGGGGATAACAATGAGCAGTTCTTC. Amino acids: CASSLRGDNNEQFF.

The chain has TRBV7-9 and TRBJ1-1; TRBD1 matches at 7 bases. This CDR3 comprises 14 residues. Looked up from germline, CDR1 is SEHNR and CDR2 is FQNEAQ (reference sequence). V dropped 3 bases and J dropped 2; count of bases not matched to a gene: 3. Written as DNA, the CDR3 is TGTGCCAGCAGCTTCGGGACAGAAAACACTGAAGCTTTCTTT. This gives the protein CASSFGTENTEAFF.

This clone has a single count. The chain recombines TRBV11-3 with TRBJ2-1, with D possibly being TRBD2 (5 bases). Trimming shortened V by 4 bases and J by 1 base, and 14 bases separated the two germline ends. The CDR3 loop spans 16 amino acids. CDR1 and CDR2 from the germline V gene are SGHNT and YENEEA. As DNA, the CDR3 is TGTGCCAGCAGCTCCCATCTAGGAGGATCCTACAATGAGCAGTTCTTC. Protein: CASSSHLGGSYNEQFF.

This sequence joins TRBV6-5 and TRBJ2-1; TRBD1 agrees at 8 bases. Germline CDR1 MNHEY, CDR2 SVGAGI. V shed 6 bases, J shed 9 bases, and the junction held 10 bases outside the gene matches. This CDR3 region has 14 residues. The CDR3 loop reads CASSRTGTGLEQFF. The CDR3 coding sequence is TGTGCCAGCAGCCGGACAGGGACGGGGCTTGAGCAGTTCTTC.

This chain joins TRBV30 and TRBJ1-2; 8 bases match TRBD1. The CDR3 runs to 11 residues. The trim removed 7 bases at V and 2 bases at J, leaving 0 bases unmatched. Per germline, CDR1 GTSNPN and CDR2 SVGIG (reference sequence). As DNA, the CDR3 is TGTGCCTACAGGGGGAACTATGGCTACACCTTC. This gives the protein CAYRGNYGYTF.

The chain links TRBV2 to TRBJ2-5, with D tentatively TRBD1 (6 bases). Germline V gene data show CDR1 as SNHLY and CDR2 as FYNNEI. CDR3 length: 17 amino acids. The V end was cut by 4 bases, the J end by 0 bases, with 18 bases between. The CDR3 bases are TGTGCCAGCAGTGTACTGGGGACACACCCGTACCAAGAGACCCAGTACTTC. Translating gives CASSVLGTHPYQETQYF.

The chain links TRBV6-5 to TRBJ2-7, with TRBD2 matching over 14 bases. Germline CDR1 MNHEY, CDR2 SVGAGI. Trimming cost V 8 bases and J 6 bases; bases outside gene matches: 9. The CDR3 has 15 residues. The CDR3 sequence is CASRRTSGRSREQYF. CDR3 nucleotide sequence: TGTGCCAGCCGGCGGACTAGCGGGAGGTCACGCGAGCAGTACTTC.

V is TRBV19 and J is TRBJ1-6; unclear D gene. V lost 4 bases and J lost 10, with 14 bases in between. CDR1 and CDR2 from the germline V gene are LNHDA and SQIVND (reference sequence). The CDR3 spans 14 residues. CDR3 nucleotide sequence: TGTGCCAGTAGTACCGTAGAAGGGAGATCACCCCTCCACTTT. It specifies CASSTVEGRSPLHF.

The chain uses TRBV11-2 and TRBJ2-1; 9 bases line up with TRBD2. The J segment lost 2 bases and the V segment lost 5 bases, leaving 7 bases of the junction unmatched. This CDR3 has 16 residues. CDR1 and CDR2 from the germline V gene are SGHAT and FQNNGV. The CDR3 DNA follows: TGTGCCAGCAGCCGTAGCGGGAGTTTCACCTACAATGAGCAGTTCTTC. It yields the protein CASSRSGSFTYNEQFF. Together with reference TRBV11-2 and TRBJ2-1, the CDR3 gives the full variable domain: EAGVAQSPRYKIIEKRQSVAFWCNPISGHATLYWYQQILGQGPKLLIQFQNNGVVDDSQLPKDRFSAERLKGVDSTLKIQPAKLEDSAVYLCASSRSGSFTYNEQFFGPGTRLTVL.

The J gene is TRBJ2-1, the V gene TRBV5-6; TRBD1 aligns across 8 bases. CDR1 is SGHDT, CDR2 YYEEEE, per germline. The V and J ends lost 2 bases and 3 bases, in that order; junction bases with no gene match: 4. The CDR3 contains 15 residues. The CDR3 region is CASSFPGGIYNEQFF. The CDR3 DNA sequence: TGTGCCAGCAGCTTTCCAGGGGGCATCTACAATGAGCAGTTCTTC.